The present TCR beta chain was sequenced within a study of T-cell reconstitution after alpha-beta-depleted transplantation in children. A TCRbeta library incorporating unique molecular identifiers was prepared. Using its own MiXCR run on the PCR reads, TCRdb lists one record per CDR3 protein. In the table there are 150,000 to 200,000 distinct CDR3 sequences, 6% to 7% of which are singletons. The CDR3 is made up of 12 amino acids. The germline V gene has CDR1 SGHTA and CDR2 FQGNSA. V was cut by 5 bases and J by 6 bases, with 10 bases left in between. The source is a human donor who donated a stem cell graft to a child with Wiskott-Aldrich syndrome. The specimen comprised PBMCs from the stem cell graft donor, sampled from the stem cell graft. The chain recombines TRBV7-2 with TRBJ1-2, with unresolved D. This chain's CDR3 is CASSALPDGYTF. DNA of the CDR3: TGTGCCAGCAGCGCCCTCCCGGATGGCTACACCTTC. Full variable domain (rest looked up from reference TRBV7-2 and TRBJ1-2): GAGVSQSPSNKVTEKGKDVELRCDPISGHTALYWYRQSLGQGLEFLIYFQGNSAPDKSGLPSDRFSAERTGGSVSTLTIQRTQQEDSAVYLCASSALPDGYTFGSGTRLTVV.